This entry lists 22 T cell receptor beta chains sequenced from one sample in a study of early stage breast cancer tumors (TCRdb year 2017). The library was made by the immunoSEQ multiplex PCR assay. TCRdb stores this immuneACCESS table with in-frame sequences only. Part of the clones is absent; in the studies checked, under half of the shortfall reflects unresolved V genes, and no reason is known for the rest. In this sample the table shows just over 70,000 clones, approximately 79% of which occur a single time. In total, the top ten clones hold roughly 3% of the sample. Sequencing was carried out using blood. These TCRs come from a person in their sixties with breast cancer.

The chain employs TRBV19 and TRBJ1-4; 7 bases match TRBD1. V was clipped by 6 bases and J by 8 bases; unmatched bases: 18. The CDR3 consists of 17 residues. Germline V CDR1 and CDR2: LNHDA, SQIVND (reference sequence). The CDR3 sequence is CASRKTTGRGLGEKLFF. CDR3 coding DNA: TGTGCCAGTAGGAAAACGACAGGGAGGGGATTGGGGGAAAAACTGTTTTTT. Complete variable domain (other parts from reference TRBV19 and TRBJ1-4): DGGITQSPKYLFRKEGQNVTLSCEQNLNHDAMYWYRQDPGQGLRLIYYSQIVNDFQKGDIAEGYSVSREKKESFPLTVTSAQKNPTAFYLCASRKTTGRGLGEKLFFGSGTQLSVL.

This clone was recorded only once. The rearrangement uses TRBV6-4 and TRBJ1-5, with D tentatively TRBD1 (5 bases). With 4 bases removed from V and 0 bases from J, the gap between germline ends came to 13 bases. This CDR3 region has 16 residues. Germline lookup yields CDR1 MRHNA and CDR2 SNTAGT. The CDR3 DNA is TGTGCCAGCAGTGTCCCGCGGGGCTATAGCAATCAGCCCCAGCATTTT. Amino acids: CASSVPRGYSNQPQHF.

This chain connects TRBV18 to TRBJ2-3; 11 bases are shared with TRBD2. Germline lookup yields CDR1 KGHSH and CDR2 LQKENI. This CDR3 comprises 16 residues. With 3 bases clipped from V and 5 bases from J, the junction kept 7 bases outside the gene matches. The CDR3 region is CASSPIAGGRGDTQYF. CDR3 coding DNA: TGTGCCAGCTCACCGATAGCGGGGGGGCGTGGAGATACGCAGTATTTT.

The gene calls are TRBV4-2 and TRBJ2-7; 9 nucleotides match TRBD2. The germline V gene has CDR1 LGHNA and CDR2 YNFKEQ. This CDR3 spans 16 amino acids. V was clipped by 3 bases and J by 4 bases; unmatched bases: 10. CDR3 residues: CASSHIAGGLDYEQYF. The CDR3 nucleotides are TGTGCCAGCAGCCACATTGCGGGAGGGTTAGATTACGAGCAGTACTTC.

The CDR3 here is CASTALRPFF. DNA for the CDR3: TGTGCCAGCACGGCCCTTCGTCCGTTCTTC. J is TRBJ2-1 and V is TRBV6-1; no firm D call. The germline V gene encodes CDR1 MNHNS and CDR2 SASEGT. The length of the CDR3 is 10 residues. V lost 7 bases to trimming and J lost 15 bases, with 13 bases between them.

The gene calls are TRBV5-1 and TRBJ2-3, with D perhaps TRBD2 (5 bases). V lost 1 base and J 2 bases, leaving 8 bases between the germline ends. CDR3 size: 14 residues. Germline V gene sequence: CDR1 SGHRS, CDR2 YFSETQ. CDR3 residues: CASSLSGFTDTQYF. As DNA, the CDR3 is TGCGCCAGCAGCTTGTCGGGGTTCACAGATACGCAGTATTTT.

The genes are TRBV27 and TRBJ1-2; D not certain. Germline CDR1 is MNHEY and CDR2 is SMNVEV (reference sequence). V lost 8 bases to trimming and J lost 8 bases, with 12 bases between them. The CDR3 contains 11 residues. The CDR3 sequence: CASGDWTGYTF. DNA of the CDR3: TGTGCCAGCGGCGACTGGACGGGCTACACCTTC.

V usage is TRBV2 and J usage is TRBJ2-3; 7 bases are shared with TRBD1. The J segment lost 2 bases and the V segment lost 7 bases, leaving 6 bases of the junction unmatched. The CDR3 extends over 14 amino acids. The germline gives CDR1 SNHLY, CDR2 FYNNEI. CDR3 sequence: CASTGTVLTDTQYF. The DNA for the CDR3 is TGTGCCAGCACCGGGACAGTCCTCACAGATACGCAGTATTTT.

In this sample, this clone turned up once. This rearrangement joins TRBV6-5 to TRBJ2-1; tentatively, D is TRBD1 or TRBD2 (5 bases each). The germline CDR1 and CDR2 sequences are MNHEY and SVGAGI. The CDR3 has 13 residues. Deletions cut 6 bases from V and 8 bases from J, with 14 bases between. The CDR3 loop is CASSLLGADEQFF. The CDR3 DNA is TGTGCCAGCAGCCTACTAGGGGCCGATGAGCAGTTCTTC.

The chain has TRBV23-1 and TRBJ1-2; the D gene is possibly TRBD1 (6 bases). TRBV23-1 carries the ORF label, with uncertain function. Trimming pared 2 bases from V and 0 bases from J, leaving 16 bases between. The CDR3 has 17 amino acids. CDR3 bases: TGCGCCAGCAGTCAAGGTTGGACAGACCAACCTAACTATGGCTACACCTTC. It specifies CASSQGWTDQPNYGYTF.

The V call is TRBV7-8, the J call TRBJ2-5; 9 positions match TRBD2. The V gene's germline CDR1 is SGHVS and CDR2 FQNEAQ. The CDR3 spans 15 residues. J gave up 1 base and V 6 bases, and 6 bases lay outside the gene matches. DNA of the CDR3: TGTGCCAGCAGTCAAAGCGGGGGGAGCCAAGAGACCCAGTACTTC. It codes for CASSQSGGSQETQYF.

This chain connects TRBV25-1 to TRBJ1-1; 7 nucleotides line up with TRBD1. This CDR3 has 13 amino acids. Germline V gives CDR1 MGHDK, CDR2 SYGVNS. With V trimmed by 4 bases and J by 8 bases, 7 bases remained unmatched. The CDR3 here is CASSGRGTVEAFF. Written as DNA, the CDR3 is TGTGCCAGCAGTGGAAGGGGGACAGTCGAAGCTTTCTTT.

The V gene is TRBV5-4, the J gene TRBJ2-2; D gene unclear. Germline CDR1 and CDR2: SGHNT and YYREEE (reference sequence). The CDR3 is made up of 15 amino acids. The germline V and J ends were trimmed by 3 bases and 1 base, with 10 bases remaining between them. The CDR3 bases are TGTGCCAGCAGCTCCGAGCGTCAGAACACCGGGGAGCTGTTTTTT. Encoded protein: CASSSERQNTGELFF.

The gene calls are TRBV5-1 and TRBJ2-7; D may correspond to TRBD1 or TRBD2 (8 bases each). The germline V gene has CDR1 SGHRS and CDR2 YFSETQ. With 4 bases removed from V and 5 bases from J, the gap between germline ends came to 19 bases. The CDR3 totals 15 residues. CDR3 sequence reads: CASSPGGTGQDEQYF. CDR3 coding DNA: TGCGCCAGCAGCCCGGGGGGGACAGGACAAGACGAGCAGTACTTC. Combining the CDR3 with reference TRBV5-1 and TRBJ2-7 gives the whole variable domain KAGVTQTPRYLIKTRGQQVTLSCSPISGHRSVSWYQQTPGQGLQFLFEYFSETQRNKGNFPGRFSGRQFSNSRSEMNVSTLELGDSALYLCASSPGGTGQDEQYFGPGTRLTVT.

This clone was counted between two and nine times. The chain's CDR3 is CASSFQVGTGGNYGYTF. The CDR3 DNA follows: TGCGCCAGCAGCTTTCAGGTCGGGACAGGGGGCAACTATGGCTACACCTTC. This chain links TRBV4-1 with TRBJ1-2, with 12 bases that match TRBD1. Germline V gene lookup returns CDR1 MGHRA and CDR2 YSYEKL. With V trimmed by 5 bases and J by 2 bases, 9 bases remained unmatched. The CDR3 is made up of 17 amino acids.

The chain joins TRBV10-1 to TRBJ2-3, with TRBD1 as a possible D gene (5 bases). The CDR3 contains 15 residues. Germline V gene lookup returns CDR1 WNHNN and CDR2 SYGVQD (reference sequence). V lost 4 bases to trimming and J lost 1 base, with 12 bases between them. The CDR3 region has the DNA TGCGCCAGCAGTGTTGGGCAGGGCGGCACAGATACGCAGTATTTT. Translated, it gives CASSVGQGGTDTQYF.

The V and J genes are TRBV6-1 and TRBJ1-3; no clear D gene. The CDR3 is 12 amino acids. Germline V CDR1 and CDR2: MNHNS, SASEGT. V lost 5 bases and J lost 0, with 2 bases in between. The CDR3 DNA sequence: TGTGCCAGCAGTAACTCTGGAAACACCATATATTTT. Protein: CASSNSGNTIYF.

The gene calls are TRBV28 and TRBJ2-7; D not resolved. V was cut by 1 base and J by 2 bases, with 18 bases left in between. CDR3 length: 17 amino acids. The germline V gene encodes CDR1 MDHEN and CDR2 SYDVKM. The CDR3, as DNA: TGTGCCAGCAGTTTATTCGGGCCGCGTGGTAGGGCCTACGAGCAGTACTTC. Translation gives CASSLFGPRGRAYEQYF.

This clone was seen a handful of times. The chain has TRBV5-1 and TRBJ1-1; D might be TRBD1 (5 bases). The CDR3 extends over 14 amino acids. Between the trimmed V and J ends, which lost 5 bases and 0 bases, there was a span of 11 bases. Germline lookup yields CDR1 SGHRS and CDR2 YFSETQ. CDR3 coding DNA: TGCGCCAGCAGAACGGGACTTCTGAACACTGAAGCTTTCTTT. This codes for CASRTGLLNTEAFF.

This clone has more than one count but fewer than ten. This chain joins TRBV5-1 and TRBJ1-2; 7 nucleotides line up with TRBD1. This CDR3 has 14 residues. J was trimmed by 7 bases and V by 0 bases; bases with no gene match: 6. The germline CDR1 and CDR2 sequences are SGHRS and YFSETQ. In DNA, the CDR3 is TGCGCCAGCAGCTTGGAAACAGGGGTTCGTGGCTACACCTTC. It yields the protein CASSLETGVRGYTF.

The genes are TRBV7-3 and TRBJ2-3, with 7 positions matching TRBD2. The CDR3 totals 18 residues. Trimming removed 2 bases from V and 1 base from J; junction bases left unmatched: 12. Germline CDR1 SGHTA, CDR2 FQGTGA. The CDR3 coding sequence is TGTGCCAGCAGCTTATTGCCCCTTACCGCGGGGGGCACAGATACGCAGTATTTT. It is translated as CASSLLPLTAGGTDTQYF. Full variable domain (outside the CDR3, taken from reference TRBV7-3 and TRBJ2-3): GAGVSQTPSNKVTEKGKYVELRCDPISGHTALYWYRQSLGQGPEFLIYFQGTGAADDSGLPNDRFFAVRPEGSVSTLKIQRTERGDSAVYLCASSLLPLTAGGTDTQYFGPGTRLTVL.

The chain combines TRBV19 with TRBJ2-7; 8 nucleotides align to TRBD1. Per the germline V gene, CDR1 is LNHDA and CDR2 is SQIVND (reference sequence). The V segment lost 7 bases and the J segment 4 bases; nucleotides outside the gene matches: 15. CDR3 length equals 16 residues. The DNA for the CDR3 is TGTGCCAGTAAGGCCTCGCAGGGGGCGGAGGGATACGAGCAGTACTTC. Its translation: CASKASQGAEGYEQYF.